The sequence of this T cell receptor beta chain was determined in a study of T cell responses to AZD1222 COVID-19 vaccine. About the study: Pooling was applied to second doses at about 4 or about 12 weeks.

In regard to this clone: As yet, its antigen is unknown.

V lost 0 bases and J 4 bases, leaving 13 bases between the germline ends. CDR1 and CDR2 (germline): SGHRS, YFSETQ. The CDR3 contains 15 residues. Assay used: immunoSEQ multiplex PCR; TCRdb lists only in-frame clones, some missing. Here the sample spans about 86,000 clones, 88% being singletons. Whole-study findings and limits: Increased Spike-specific TCR breadth and depth were observed after two AZD1222 doses. Among those given AZD1222, only 6 or 7 were seropositive at baseline.

The chain recombines TRBV5-1 with TRBJ1-2; no reliable D call. The TCR sequence derives from an adult in good health. Source: peripheral blood, taken on day 0 of AZD1222 vaccination. As DNA, the CDR3 is TGCGCCAGCAGCTTGGCCGACAATTCCTTCTATGGCTACACCTTC. It translates to CASSLADNSFYGYTF.